This T cell receptor (beta chain) was captured by sequencing in a study of beta chain features in type 1 diabetes. Study-level points and caveats: PCR could preferentially amplify shorter templates, alike in patients and controls.

The V gene's germline CDR1 is GTSNPN and CDR2 SVGIG (reference sequence). Trimming took off 1 base at V and 2 bases at J, with 6 bases between the two ends. The CDR3 is 14 amino acids. This clone was detected only a few times. Its antigen is undetermined. Within the sample, other DNA sequences also encode this same CDR3. The isolated RNA, all of it, was reverse transcribed, so expressed TCRB transcripts were what got sequenced. Assay used: immunoSEQ multiplex PCR; TCRdb lists only in-frame clones, some missing. The sample lists around 500,000 clones, more than 9.5% occurring once. The gene calls are TRBV30 and TRBJ2-6, with a possible D match to TRBD2 (6 bases). Material: naive CD4+ T cells from blood. This TCR came from a woman aged 18 to 35 in good health. CDR3 loop: CAWSGGAGANVLTF. CDR3 in DNA: TGTGCCTGGAGTGGCGGGGCTGGGGCCAACGTCCTGACTTTC. The full variable domain, with the rest looked up from reference TRBV30 and TRBJ2-6, is SQTIHQWPATLVQPVGSPLSLECTVEGTSNPNLYWYRQAAGRGLQLLFYSVGIGQISSEVPQNLSASRPQDRQFILSSKKLLLSDSGFYLCAWSGGAGANVLTFGAGSRLTVL.